This T cell receptor (beta chain) stems from a study of T cell repertoires in cytomegalovirus infection. Details on this clonotype: Its antigen is not known.

TCRdb independently ran MiXCR on the reads; one entry per CDR3 protein. This sample carries some 350,000 distinct CDR3 sequences, around 29% of them seen once, and the ten largest clones take about 19%. CDR1 is SGHAT, CDR2 FQNNGV, per germline. With 3 bases clipped from V and 0 bases from J, the junction kept 18 bases outside the gene matches. The CDR3 sequence is 22 residues long. Sequencing was performed on cultured PBMCs, taken from culture after CMV antigen stimulation. The chain combines TRBV11-2 with TRBJ2-3, with 13 nucleotides matching TRBD2. This TCR came from a human donor in good health (CMV status not recorded). Some clones in this sample may be carry-over from other donors' samples. CDR3: CASSLTSGGPRSSIYSTDTQYF. CDR3 coding DNA: TGTGCCAGCAGCTTGACTAGCGGGGGGCCTAGATCGTCTATCTATAGCACAGATACGCAGTATTTT. Filled out from reference TRBV11-2 and TRBJ2-3, the complete variable domain reads EAGVAQSPRYKIIEKRQSVAFWCNPISGHATLYWYQQILGQGPKLLIQFQNNGVVDDSQLPKDRFSAERLKGVDSTLKIQPAKLEDSAVYLCASSLTSGGPRSSIYSTDTQYFGPGTRLTVL.